These 5 T cell receptor beta chains originate from one sample sequenced in a study of shared clonotypes between healthy human individuals. Method: immunoSEQ multiplex PCR; TCRdb's copy keeps in-frame clones and lacks some. The repertoire holds a few hundred thousand clones, approximately 74% seen once, with about a tenth in the top ten. Sequenced input: memory CD4+ T cells sorted from blood. Subset in this sample: CD45RA-negative fraction. The receptors stem from a man younger than 45 in good health.

This clone was counted between two and nine times. Other DNA sequences of this sample code for an identical CDR3. The chain uses TRBV10-1 and TRBJ2-7; TRBD2 agrees at 11 bases. V was pared by 3 bases and J by 3 bases, with 1 base of the junction left unmatched. CDR1 WNHNN and CDR2 SYGVQD come from the germline V gene (reference sequence). The CDR3 contains 14 residues. CDR3 bases: TGCGCCAGCAGTGAAGGGACTAGCGGCTACGAGCAGTACTTC. This gives the protein CASSEGTSGYEQYF.

The rearrangement joins TRBV5-4 to TRBJ1-2, with TRBD1 identical over 8 bases. The CDR3 totals 14 residues. The V segment lost 4 bases and the J segment 8 bases; nucleotides outside the gene matches: 10. Looked up from germline, CDR1 is SGHNT and CDR2 is YYREEE (reference sequence). CDR3 coding DNA: TGTGCCAGCAGCCTGACAGACAGGGGACGCGGCTACACCTTC. It is translated as CASSLTDRGRGYTF.

The count of this clone is one. CDR3 loop: CASSTSAGAYNEQFF. DNA of the CDR3: TGCGCCAGCAGTACCAGTGCCGGGGCGTACAATGAGCAGTTCTTC. This chain uses TRBV5-1 with TRBJ2-1; D could derive from TRBD1 or TRBD2 (5 bases each). V dropped 5 bases and J dropped 4 bases, with 16 bases sitting between them. Germline V lookup: CDR1 SGHRS, CDR2 YFSETQ. CDR3 length equals 15 residues. Looking up the rest from reference TRBV5-1 and TRBJ2-1 gives the full variable domain: KAGVTQTPRYLIKTRGQQVTLSCSPISGHRSVSWYQQTPGQGLQFLFEYFSETQRNKGNFPGRFSGRQFSNSRSEMNVSTLELGDSALYLCASSTSAGAYNEQFFGPGTRLTVL.

The J gene is TRBJ1-3, the V gene TRBV7-9; 7 nucleotides align to TRBD1. Germline CDR1 and CDR2: SEHNR and FQNEAQ (reference sequence). The V gene end was trimmed by 2 bases and the J gene end by 2 bases; junction bases not matched to a gene: 9. This CDR3 has 17 residues. The CDR3 nucleotides are TGTGCCAGCAGCTTACCCGGACAGGCAGACGCTGGAAACACCATATATTTT. As protein: CASSLPGQADAGNTIYF.

The chain carries TRBV14 and TRBJ1-1; a weak D match, TRBD1 (6 bases). The CDR3 extends over 15 amino acids. Trimming shortened V by 2 bases and J by 0 bases, and 10 bases separated the two germline ends. The germline V gene has CDR1 SGHDN and CDR2 FVKESK. CDR3 loop: CASSQLRGVNTEAFF. The CDR3 bases are TGTGCCAGCAGCCAACTCAGGGGAGTGAACACTGAAGCTTTCTTT.